A selection of T cell receptor beta chains follows, all from one sample in a study of control samples from healthy donors and cancer patients. Sequencing used immunoSEQ multiplex PCR; TCRdb keeps in-frame clones, though not all of them. Among roughly 100,000 clones listed, roughly 89% were seen once. Material for sequencing was PBMCs. The receptors come from a man between 60 and 75 years old with lung cancer. Each CDR3 is given with its conserved first and last residue. D genes are given only for firm matches. Some rows have no size entry. The others give once, few or many, or a class for an expanded clone.

d_call j_call clone_size v_call cdr3_nt cdr3_aa
NA TRBJ1-5 NA TRBV4-2 TGTGCCAGCAGCCAAGAGCGGCAGGCACCTCAGCCCCAGCATTTT CASSQERQAPQPQHF
NA TRBJ1-2 NA TRBV18 TGTGCCAGCTCACCATCCGCCAGGGAAGTTAACTATGGCTACACCTTC CASSPSAREVNYGYTF
TRBD1 TRBJ1-1 NA TRBV29-1 TGCAGCGTTGCCTTGACAGGGGTGGGTACTGAAGCTTTCTTT CSVALTGVGTEAFF
TRBD1 TRBJ2-7 NA TRBV6-5 TGTGCCAGCAGGACGGACAGGTCTACAGACGAGCAGTACTTC CASRTDRSTDEQYF
TRBD1 TRBJ1-2 NA TRBV7-3 TGTGCCAGCAGCCGAACAGGGGTCGACCCCGCGGGCTACACCTTC CASSRTGVDPAGYTF
TRBD1 TRBJ2-1 once TRBV5-1 TGCGCCAGCAGCTTTAGACAGGGGGGGAATGAGCAGTTCTTC CASSFRQGGNEQFF
NA TRBJ2-3 NA TRBV6-6 TGTGCCAGCAGTTCCGGCGGGTCTGGCACAGATACGCAGTATTTT CASSSGGSGTDTQYF
TRBD1 TRBJ1-3 NA TRBV18 TGTGCCAGCTCACCAGGGACAGGGATAACTGGAAACACCATATATTTT CASSPGTGITGNTIYF
TRBD2 TRBJ2-3 NA TRBV7-3 TGTGCCAGCAGCTTAATTAGCGGGACCACAGATACGCAGTATTTT CASSLISGTTDTQYF
NA TRBJ1-1 NA TRBV14 TGTGCCAGCAGCCAAACTCGACCCATGGGCGACACTGAAGCTTTCTTT CASSQTRPMGDTEAFF
NA TRBJ1-1 NA TRBV6-5 TGTGCCAGCAGAGCGACAGGACGGAACACTGAAGCTTTCTTT CASRATGRNTEAFF
NA TRBJ1-4 NA TRBV7-9 TGTGCCAGCAGCTTTTGGACTGCAACTAATGAAAAACTGTTTTTT CASSFWTATNEKLFF
TRBD1 TRBJ1-1 NA TRBV25-1 TGTGCCAGCACCGCCCAGGACAGGTCCACTGAAGCTTTCTTT CASTAQDRSTEAFF
NA TRBJ1-2 NA TRBV7-8 TGTGCCAGCAGCTTAGGGGCAGCCTATGGCTACACCTTC CASSLGAAYGYTF
TRBD1 TRBJ2-1 NA TRBV24-1 TGTGCCACCAGCGGGACAGGGCCCAATGAGCAGTTCTTC CATSGTGPNEQFF
NA TRBJ1-5 NA TRBV30 TGTGCCTGGAGCACTCGAGGCGGGGGAGGCAATCAGCCCCAGCATTTT CAWSTRGGGGNQPQHF
NA TRBJ1-4 NA TRBV10-1 TGCGCCAGCCCGGCCAGTTACGAAGATGAAAAACTGTTTTTT CASPASYEDEKLFF
NA TRBJ1-5 once TRBV12-5 TGTGCTAGTGGTTTGGATCTTCAATGGTATCAGCCCCAGCATTTT CASGLDLQWYQPQHF
NA TRBJ1-1 once TRBV4-1 TGCGCCAGCAGCCAAGGGGTGGGAGCGAACACTGAAGCTTTCTTT CASSQGVGANTEAFF
TRBD1 TRBJ2-5 NA TRBV5-6 TGTGCCAGCAGCCAAATTCTAGGGACAGGGACCGAGAGAGAGACCCAGTACTTC CASSQILGTGTERETQYF
TRBD2 TRBJ2-5 NA TRBV9 TGTGCCAGCAGCGTAGGCAGGCCAGCGGGGGTGGAGACCCAGTACTTC CASSVGRPAGVETQYF
TRBD1 TRBJ1-2 NA TRBV5-6 TGTGCCAGCAGCTACTGGGACAGGCTCGTCTATGGCTACACCTTC CASSYWDRLVYGYTF
NA TRBJ2-1 NA TRBV11-1 TGTGCCAGCAGCTTATTTAGCGACAATGAGCAGTTCTTC CASSLFSDNEQFF
TRBD1 TRBJ1-2 NA TRBV5-5 TGTGCCAGCAGCCCACGCACAGGACAGGGGACTTGGTATGGCTACACCTTC CASSPRTGQGTWYGYTF
NA TRBJ2-1 once TRBV10-3 TGTGCCATCAGTGAGTCATACACGGGTGAGCAGTTCTTC CAISESYTGEQFF
TRBD1 TRBJ1-1 NA TRBV7-3 TGTGCCAGCAGCTTAAGCGGGACAGGAAGGACTGAAGCTTTCTTT CASSLSGTGRTEAFF
NA TRBJ2-3 NA TRBV9 TGTGCCAGCAGCCCGCGAAGTAGGGGGACCACAGATACGCAGTATTTT CASSPRSRGTTDTQYF
NA TRBJ1-2 NA TRBV5-4 TGTGCCAGCGGGCCCTTTAAGGCGGTGGAGGGCTACACCTTC CASGPFKAVEGYTF
TRBD2 TRBJ2-3 NA TRBV24-1 TGTGCCACTAAAACCCGGACTAGCGGGGTTGATACGCAGTATTTT CATKTRTSGVDTQYF
TRBD1 TRBJ2-4 NA TRBV5-5 TGTGCCAGCAGCGAGACCGCCGGGACAGGATGGAGCATTCAGTACTTC CASSETAGTGWSIQYF
NA TRBJ2-2 NA TRBV5-1 TGCGCCAGCAGCTTGGAAGGGCTCGCCGGGGAGCTGTTTTTT CASSLEGLAGELFF
TRBD1 TRBJ2-3 NA TRBV6-6 TGTGCCAGCACACACTCGGACAGGGGGCGCACAGATACGCAGTATTTT CASTHSDRGRTDTQYF
TRBD1 TRBJ1-4 NA TRBV7-2 TGTGCCAGCAGCTCTGACAGGGTGGTTGCGAGTGAAAAACTGTTTTTT CASSSDRVVASEKLFF
NA TRBJ2-3 NA TRBV10-2 TGCGCCAGCAGCGAGAATTCCGGGCTACGCAGGTATTTT CASSENSGLRRYF
NA TRBJ1-5 NA TRBV11-2 TGTGCCAGCAGCCGGGGGTTAAATCAGCCCCAGCATTTT CASSRGLNQPQHF
NA TRBJ2-1 few TRBV11-2 TGTGCCAGCAGCTTAGCAGGAAACAATGAGCAGTTCTTC CASSLAGNNEQFF
TRBD1 TRBJ1-5 NA TRBV5-1 TGCGCCAGCAGCCCATCCGGGACAGGTGATCAGCCCCAGCATTTT CASSPSGTGDQPQHF
NA TRBJ2-1 NA TRBV27 TGTGCCAGCAGTGCCATTAGGAATGAGCAGTTCTTC CASSAIRNEQFF
TRBD1 TRBJ1-1 NA TRBV24-1 TGTGCCACCAGTGATTTACGAGGACAGGGGAACACTGAAGCTTTCTTT CATSDLRGQGNTEAFF
TRBD1 TRBJ1-2 once TRBV5-4 TGTGCCAGCAGCCCTGACCAGGGGGCCAACTATGGCTACACCTTC CASSPDQGANYGYTF
NA TRBJ1-1 NA TRBV9 TGTGCCAGCAGCCCCTTCCCCGGGGCGTCCCAGATTGGCACTGAAGCTTTCTTT CASSPFPGASQIGTEAFF
NA TRBJ2-7 NA TRBV7-9 TGTGCCAGCAGCTTAGCGGGATCCAAGGGCGAGCAGTACTTC CASSLAGSKGEQYF
NA TRBJ1-2 NA TRBV12-3/TRBV12-4 TGTGCCAGCAGTCCATGGGGGTATGGCTACACCTTC CASSPWGYGYTF
NA TRBJ2-2 NA TRBV5-5 TGTGCCAGCAGCTTGGTTGTTTGGGCCAGGGAGAGGAACACCGGGGAGCTGTTTTTT CASSLVVWARERNTGELFF
NA TRBJ2-2 NA TRBV24-1 TGTGCCACCAGTGATAATCCCTCCGGGGAGCTGTTTTTT CATSDNPSGELFF
NA TRBJ2-6 NA TRBV7-2 TGTGCCAGCAGCTCAGACTACTCTGGGGCCAACGTCCTGACTTTC CASSSDYSGANVLTF
NA TRBJ1-2 NA TRBV18 TGTGCCAGCTCACCTCGGTCAGGGGAGGATGGCTACACCTTC CASSPRSGEDGYTF
NA TRBJ1-1 NA TRBV30 TGTGCCTGGGCTGGCCTGTTGAACACTGAAGCTTTCTTT CAWAGLLNTEAFF
NA TRBJ1-4 NA TRBV19 TGTGCCAGTAGTACCCGGACAGCGCCGTATGAAAAACTGTTTTTT CASSTRTAPYEKLFF
NA TRBJ1-1 NA TRBV11-3 TGTGCCAGCAGCGTTTCACTCTTGAACACTGAAGCTTTCTTT CASSVSLLNTEAFF
TRBD1 TRBJ2-7 NA TRBV29-1 TGCAGCGTTGGTCTGGGGCTGACAGGGCCCTACGAGCAGTACTTC CSVGLGLTGPYEQYF
TRBD2 TRBJ2-1 NA TRBV2 TGTGCCAGCAGTGAAGCGTTGGCAGCGGGGGGGCCATGGGTCAATGAGCAGTTCTTC CASSEALAAGGPWVNEQFF
TRBD1 TRBJ2-7 NA TRBV30 TGTGCCTGGAGTAGAGGCAGGGGGCGGGAGCAGTACTTC CAWSRGRGREQYF
NA TRBJ2-7 NA TRBV6-6 TGTGCCAGCAGTTACGAACAGGGACCCTACGAGCAGTACTTC CASSYEQGPYEQYF
TRBD1 TRBJ2-1 NA TRBV11-3 TGTGCCAGCAGCTTAGACCCCAGCAGGGGGCCTTACAATGAGCAGTTCTTC CASSLDPSRGPYNEQFF
TRBD1 TRBJ2-3 NA TRBV27 TGTGCCAGCAGGACAGGGAGTCCAGATACGCAGTATTTT CASRTGSPDTQYF
TRBD1 TRBJ1-1 NA TRBV6-5 TGTGCCAGCAGCCCACCCGGACAGGGGTACACTGAAGCTTTCTTT CASSPPGQGYTEAFF
NA TRBJ2-1 NA TRBV7-3 TGTGCCAGCAGCTTAAGGGGAAGAGACAATGAGCAGTTCTTC CASSLRGRDNEQFF
NA TRBJ2-5 NA TRBV6-5 TGTGCCAGCGGCTGGGGACTCCAAGAGACCCAGTACTTC CASGWGLQETQYF